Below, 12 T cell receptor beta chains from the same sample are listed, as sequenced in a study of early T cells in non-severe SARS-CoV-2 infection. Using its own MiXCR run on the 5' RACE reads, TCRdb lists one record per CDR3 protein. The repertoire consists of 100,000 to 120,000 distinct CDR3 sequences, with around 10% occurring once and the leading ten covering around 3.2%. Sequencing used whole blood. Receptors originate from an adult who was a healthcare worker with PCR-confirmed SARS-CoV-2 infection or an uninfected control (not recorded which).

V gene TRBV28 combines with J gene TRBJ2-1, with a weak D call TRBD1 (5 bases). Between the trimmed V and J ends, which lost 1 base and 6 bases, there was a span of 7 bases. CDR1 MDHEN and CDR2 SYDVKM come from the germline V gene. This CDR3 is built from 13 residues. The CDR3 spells CASSLSGFNEQFF. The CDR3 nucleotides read TGTGCCAGCAGTTTATCAGGGTTCAATGAGCAGTTCTTC.

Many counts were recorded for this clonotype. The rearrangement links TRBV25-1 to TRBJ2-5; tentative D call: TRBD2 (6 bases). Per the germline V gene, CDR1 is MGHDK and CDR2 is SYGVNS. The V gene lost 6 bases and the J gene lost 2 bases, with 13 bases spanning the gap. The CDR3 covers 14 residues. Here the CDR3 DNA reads TGTGCCAGCAGAACGGACGGGAGTCAAGAGACCCAGTACTTC. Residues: CASRTDGSQETQYF.

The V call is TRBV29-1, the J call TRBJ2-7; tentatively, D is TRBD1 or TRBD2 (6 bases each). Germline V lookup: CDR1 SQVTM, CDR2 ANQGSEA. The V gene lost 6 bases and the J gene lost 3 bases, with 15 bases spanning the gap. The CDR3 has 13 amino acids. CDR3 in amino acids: CSVSGAVGYEQYF. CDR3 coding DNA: TGCAGCGTGTCGGGGGCTGTTGGCTACGAGCAGTACTTC.

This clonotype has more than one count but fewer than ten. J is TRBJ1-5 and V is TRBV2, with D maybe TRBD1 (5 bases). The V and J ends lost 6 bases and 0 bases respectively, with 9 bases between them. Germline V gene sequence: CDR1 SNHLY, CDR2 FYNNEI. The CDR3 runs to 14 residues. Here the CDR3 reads CASSGTYSNQPQHF. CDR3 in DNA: TGTGCCAGCAGCGGGACCTATAGCAATCAGCCCCAGCATTTT.

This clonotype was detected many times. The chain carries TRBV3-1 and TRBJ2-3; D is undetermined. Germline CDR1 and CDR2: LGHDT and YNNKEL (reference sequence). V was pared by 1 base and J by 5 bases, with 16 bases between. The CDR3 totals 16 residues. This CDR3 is CASSQALNRLGDTQYF. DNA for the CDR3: TGTGCCAGCAGCCAAGCCCTCAATCGGCTCGGAGATACGCAGTATTTT.

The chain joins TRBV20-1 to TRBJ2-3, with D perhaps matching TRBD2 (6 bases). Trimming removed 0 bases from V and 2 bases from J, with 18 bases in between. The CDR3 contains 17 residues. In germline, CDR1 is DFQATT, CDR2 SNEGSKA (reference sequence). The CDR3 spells CSARDRNIGGATDTQYF. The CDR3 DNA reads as TGCAGTGCTAGAGATCGAAATATCGGGGGTGCCACAGATACGCAGTATTTT.

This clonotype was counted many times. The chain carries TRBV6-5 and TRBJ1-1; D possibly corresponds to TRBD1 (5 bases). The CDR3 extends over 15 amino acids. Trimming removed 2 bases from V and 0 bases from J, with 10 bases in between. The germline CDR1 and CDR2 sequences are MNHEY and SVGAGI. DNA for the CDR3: TGTGCCAGCAGTTACCGCCAGGGCCTGAACACTGAAGCTTTCTTT. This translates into CASSYRQGLNTEAFF.

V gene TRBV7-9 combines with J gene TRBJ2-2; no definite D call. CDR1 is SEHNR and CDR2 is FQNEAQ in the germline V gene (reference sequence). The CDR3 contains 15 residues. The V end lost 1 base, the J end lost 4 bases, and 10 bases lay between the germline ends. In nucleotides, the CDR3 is TGTGCCAGCAGCTTAGGAGACACGGCCACCGGGGAGCTGTTTTTT. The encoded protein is CASSLGDTATGELFF.

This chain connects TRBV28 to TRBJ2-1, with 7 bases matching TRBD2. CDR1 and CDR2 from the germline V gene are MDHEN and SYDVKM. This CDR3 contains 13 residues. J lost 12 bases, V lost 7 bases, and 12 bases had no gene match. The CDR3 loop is CASNERDSYLQFF. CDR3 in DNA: TGTGCCAGCAACGAGCGGGACTCTTATCTGCAGTTCTTC.

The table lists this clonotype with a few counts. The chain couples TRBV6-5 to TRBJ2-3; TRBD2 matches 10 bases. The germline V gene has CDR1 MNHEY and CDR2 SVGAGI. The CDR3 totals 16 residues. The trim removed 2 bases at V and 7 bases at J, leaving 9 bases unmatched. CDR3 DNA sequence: TGTGCCAGCAGTTACGAACTAGCGGGGCCGACGAATACGCAGTATTTT. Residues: CASSYELAGPTNTQYF.

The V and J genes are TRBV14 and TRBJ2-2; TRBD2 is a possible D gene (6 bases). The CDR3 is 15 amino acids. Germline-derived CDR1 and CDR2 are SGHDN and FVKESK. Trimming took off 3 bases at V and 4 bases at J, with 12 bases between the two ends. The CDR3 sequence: CASSQIRGFTGELFF. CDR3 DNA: TGTGCCAGCAGCCAGATACGGGGGTTCACCGGGGAGCTGTTTTTT.

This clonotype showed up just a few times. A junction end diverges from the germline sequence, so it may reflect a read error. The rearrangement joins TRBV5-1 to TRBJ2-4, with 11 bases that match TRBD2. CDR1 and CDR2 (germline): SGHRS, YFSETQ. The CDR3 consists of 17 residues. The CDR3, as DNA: TGTGCCAGCAGCCGAGCCTTTGGGACTAGCGGCCTAAACATTCAGTACTTC. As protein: CASSRAFGTSGLNIQYF.